The 18 T cell receptor beta chains given below trace back to one sample, sequenced in a study of chemoradiotherapy in HPV16-positive cancers. Assay used: immunoSEQ multiplex PCR; TCRdb lists only in-frame clones, some missing. There are some 30,000 clones in the sample; roughly nine tenths occur only once, and approximately 2.1% lies in the top ten. The input for sequencing was blood, taken from a patient who underwent chemoradiotherapy. Receptor source: a human donor with HPV-associated anogenital cancer.

The V and J genes are TRBV6-1 and TRBJ1-1; a possible D gene is TRBD1 (6 bases). CDR3 size: 13 residues. Between the trimmed V and J ends, which lost 5 bases and 1 base, there was a span of 8 bases. The germline CDR1 and CDR2 sequences are MNHNS and SASEGT. The DNA for the CDR3 is TGTGCCAGCAGTAGGGGGAAGAACACTGAAGCTTTCTTT. Translated, it gives CASSRGKNTEAFF.

V gene TRBV14 combines with J gene TRBJ1-2; D ambiguous. In germline, CDR1 is SGHDN, CDR2 FVKESK. The germline V and J ends were trimmed by 3 bases and 2 bases, with 13 bases remaining between them. CDR3 length equals 15 residues. CDR3 nucleotides: TGTGCCAGCAGCCACATCTCTGGGTGGAACTATGGCTACACCTTC. It codes for CASSHISGWNYGYTF. Using reference TRBV14 and TRBJ1-2 for the parts outside the CDR3, the full variable domain is EAGVTQFPSHSVIEKGQTVTLRCDPISGHDNLYWYRRVMGKEIKFLLHFVKESKQDESGMPNNRFLAERTGGTYSTLKVQPAELEDSGVYFCASSHISGWNYGYTFGSGTRLTVV.

The rearrangement joins TRBV19 to TRBJ2-7, with 11 bases that match TRBD1. Trimming removed 6 bases from V and 3 bases from J; junction bases left unmatched: 7. The CDR3 covers 15 residues. CDR1 and CDR2 (germline): LNHDA, SQIVND (reference sequence). CDR3 nucleotide sequence: TGTGCCAGTAGACAATCCGGGACAGGGGGCTACGAGCAGTACTTC. It translates to CASRQSGTGGYEQYF. Based on the CDR3 plus reference TRBV19 and TRBJ2-7, the full variable domain is DGGITQSPKYLFRKEGQNVTLSCEQNLNHDAMYWYRQDPGQGLRLIYYSQIVNDFQKGDIAEGYSVSREKKESFPLTVTSAQKNPTAFYLCASRQSGTGGYEQYFGPGTRLTVT.

The V call is TRBV6-5, the J call TRBJ2-7; D tentatively reads TRBD1 or TRBD2 (5 bases each). The CDR3 is 11 residues long. The V gene's germline CDR1 is MNHEY and CDR2 SVGAGI. The V and J ends lost 6 bases and 5 bases respectively, with 8 bases between them. CDR3 region: CASRRGDEQYF. The CDR3 DNA sequence: TGTGCCAGCAGAAGGGGAGACGAGCAGTACTTC.

The V call is TRBV27, the J call TRBJ1-5; D is uncertain. CDR1 MNHEY and CDR2 SMNVEV come from the germline V gene (reference sequence). The V end was cut by 1 base, the J end by 2 bases, with 6 bases between. The CDR3 is made up of 14 amino acids. The CDR3 spells CASSLFWGNQPQHF. In DNA, the CDR3 is TGTGCCAGCAGTTTATTTTGGGGCAATCAGCCCCAGCATTTT.

The chain combines TRBV19 with TRBJ1-3, with 7 bases that match TRBD1. Germline V CDR1 and CDR2: LNHDA, SQIVND (reference sequence). Trimming took 6 bases from V and 1 from J; bases not matched to a gene: 6. There are 15 residues in the CDR3. The CDR3 region is CASRLDRDSGNTIYF. The CDR3 DNA follows: TGTGCCAGTAGACTCGACAGGGATTCTGGAAACACCATATATTTT.

The rearrangement links TRBV28 to TRBJ2-7, with D possibly being TRBD2 (5 bases). V was cut by 3 bases and J by 0 bases, with 12 bases left in between. Germline loops: CDR1 MDHEN, CDR2 SYDVKM. This CDR3 region has 15 residues. The CDR3 nucleotides read TGTGCCAGCAGTTTGGCGGGCTCCACCTCCTACGAGCAGTACTTC. It encodes CASSLAGSTSYEQYF.

The chain employs TRBV9 and TRBJ2-1, with a tentative D call TRBD2 (6 bases). Germline CDR1 reads SGDLS; CDR2 reads YYNGEE. The CDR3 is made up of 15 amino acids. Trimming cost V 0 bases and J 5 bases, with 12 bases left between them. The CDR3 sequence: CASSVVTSGHNEQFF. The CDR3 region has the DNA TGTGCCAGCAGCGTAGTGACTAGTGGCCACAATGAGCAGTTCTTC.

V gene TRBV5-1 combines with J gene TRBJ1-2; 9 bases match TRBD1. Trimming at V came to 3 bases and at J to 6 bases, leaving 12 bases not matched to a gene. This CDR3 contains 16 residues. Per the germline V gene, CDR1 is SGHRS and CDR2 is YFSETQ. CDR3 loop: CASSSDPGQGAHGYTF. CDR3 in DNA: TGCGCCAGCAGCTCTGACCCGGGACAGGGTGCTCATGGCTACACCTTC.

V gene TRBV6-4 combines with J gene TRBJ2-3; D is uncertain. Germline lookup yields CDR1 MRHNA and CDR2 SNTAGT. The V and J ends lost 3 bases and 3 bases respectively, with 7 bases between them. This CDR3 spans 13 amino acids. CDR3 protein: CASSEKGTDTQYF. The CDR3 DNA reads as TGTGCCAGCAGTGAAAAGGGAACAGATACGCAGTATTTT.

The genes are TRBV27 and TRBJ1-6; a weak D match, TRBD1 (5 bases). Germline assignment: CDR1 MNHEY and CDR2 SMNVEV (reference sequence). Trimming shortened V by 1 base and J by 0 bases, and 10 bases separated the two germline ends. This CDR3 has 17 amino acids. In DNA form, the CDR3 reads TGTGCCAGCAGTTTATTTGGGGGGAGCTCCTATAATTCACCCCTCCACTTT. This codes for CASSLFGGSSYNSPLHF.

This sequence joins TRBV18 and TRBJ2-7; 7 bases map to TRBD1. Germline values: CDR1 KGHSH, CDR2 LQKENI. The CDR3 is made up of 14 amino acids. Losses at the gene ends were 4 bases for V and 2 bases for J; bases not matched to a gene: 5. CDR3 sequence reads: CASSQETGTYEQYF. In nucleotides, the CDR3 is TGTGCCAGCTCACAGGAGACAGGGACCTACGAGCAGTACTTC.

This rearrangement joins TRBV5-1 to TRBJ2-7, with no clear D. V gave up 3 bases and J gave up 0 bases, with 13 bases separating them. The CDR3 runs to 15 residues. Germline CDR1 reads SGHRS; CDR2 reads YFSETQ. The CDR3 DNA reads as TGCGCCAGCAGCTGGACCTACCTTAGCTCCTACGAGCAGTACTTC. Translated, it gives CASSWTYLSSYEQYF. The full variable domain, in which reference TRBV5-1 and TRBJ2-7 provide the parts outside the CDR3, is KAGVTQTPRYLIKTRGQQVTLSCSPISGHRSVSWYQQTPGQGLQFLFEYFSETQRNKGNFPGRFSGRQFSNSRSEMNVSTLELGDSALYLCASSWTYLSSYEQYFGPGTRLTVT.

Points on this clone: The same CDR3 can be traced to other DNA sequences in this sample. The chain has TRBV20-1 and TRBJ2-7, with D maybe TRBD1 (5 bases). Germline values: CDR1 DFQATT, CDR2 SNEGSKA (reference sequence). There are 11 residues in the CDR3. V lost 3 bases and J lost 2, with 5 bases in between. CDR3 residues: CSARGPYEQYF. CDR3 nucleotides: TGCAGTGCTAGGGGGCCCTACGAGCAGTACTTC.

This clone was recorded only once. V and J are TRBV14 and TRBJ2-7, with D unresolved. CDR1 SGHDN and CDR2 FVKESK come from the germline V gene. The CDR3 is 16 residues long. V lost 2 bases and J lost 2, with 16 bases in between. The CDR3: CASSQPGLNPPYEQYF. The CDR3 bases are TGTGCCAGCAGCCAACCCGGATTAAACCCCCCCTACGAGCAGTACTTC.

The chain couples TRBV7-8 to TRBJ1-5; D is unclear. The CDR3 extends over 12 amino acids. V lost 0 bases to trimming and J lost 6 bases, with 3 bases between them. Per germline, CDR1 SGHVS and CDR2 FQNEAQ. Here the CDR3 reads CASSLAGQPQHF. The CDR3 DNA sequence: TGTGCCAGCAGCTTAGCCGGTCAGCCCCAGCATTTT.

The chain links TRBV7-3 to TRBJ2-2; possibly TRBD1 for D (6 bases). Deletions cut 5 bases from V and 5 bases from J, with 12 bases between. The V gene's germline CDR1 is SGHTA and CDR2 FQGTGA. The CDR3 has 14 residues. The CDR3 is CASSKPGVTGELFF. For the CDR3, the DNA is TGTGCCAGCAGCAAACCAGGGGTGACCGGGGAGCTGTTTTTT.

The V gene is TRBV18, the J gene TRBJ2-5; TRBD2 agrees at 11 bases. The V and J ends lost 2 bases and 0 bases, in that order; junction bases with no gene match: 5. The CDR3 totals 17 residues. Germline CDR1 is KGHSH and CDR2 is LQKENI. In DNA, the CDR3 is TGTGCCAGCTCACCAGGGACTAGCGGAGCTCACCAAGAGACCCAGTACTTC. It codes for CASSPGTSGAHQETQYF.